This entry lists 18 T cell receptor beta chains sequenced from one sample in a study of T cells in Graves' hyperthyroidism and ophthalmopathy (dated by TCRdb to the late 2010s). Library preparation was by multiplex PCR. Sequenced on an Illumina HiSeq 2000. The TCR beta CDR3 regions were amplified from RNA transcripts. The TCR CDR3 was subjected to a first round of RT-PCR using the HTBI primer set and the Qiagen OneStep RT-PCR kit. TCRdb handled the public reads itself, with Q25 trimming in fastp and clone calling in MiXCR, and kept productive beta chains. Here each entry gathers all rows of one CDR3 protein and keeps the most common genes and DNA. This sample holds hundreds of thousands of distinct CDR3 sequences; around 15% were observed only once. The ten most abundant clones make up roughly an eighth of the sample. Material: blood. These receptors were obtained from a man between 18 and 35 years old with Graves' ophthalmopathy.

Ten or more counts support this clonotype. The chain employs TRBV28 and TRBJ2-7; 9 positions agree with TRBD1. Germline CDR1 is MDHEN and CDR2 is SYDVKM. This CDR3 region has 16 residues. Trimming at V came to 5 bases and at J to 3 bases, leaving 11 bases not matched to a gene. CDR3 nucleotide sequence: TGTGCCAGCAGTCCTCAACCCGGGACAGGGTACTACGAGCAGTACTTC. Translated, it gives CASSPQPGTGYYEQYF.

The gene calls are TRBV29-1 and TRBJ1-4; D possibly corresponds to TRBD1 (5 bases). Trimming removed 2 bases at V and 7 bases at J, with 8 bases between. Germline-derived CDR1 and CDR2 are SQVTM and ANQGSEA. The length of the CDR3 is 12 residues. The CDR3 loop is CSVETGSEKLFF. The CDR3 nucleotides read TGCAGCGTTGAAACAGGATCTGAAAAACTGTTTTTT.

The CDR3 region is CASSIRFRDTSTDTQYF. The CDR3 DNA follows: TGTGCCAGCAGCATACGATTCCGGGACACCAGCACAGATACGCAGTATTTT. The rearrangement uses TRBV9 and TRBJ2-3, with a weak D call TRBD1 (6 bases). CDR3 size: 17 residues. The germline gives CDR1 SGDLS, CDR2 YYNGEE. V gave up 4 bases and J gave up 0 bases, with 18 bases separating them.

This clonotype appeared many times. In DNA, the CDR3 is TGTGCCAGCTCAGGGGTACCGGATGGTGTAGCTTTCTTT. It specifies CASSGVPDGVAFF. The rearrangement links TRBV18 to TRBJ1-1; D gene ambiguous. The CDR3 extends over 13 amino acids. Trimming took 5 bases from V and 10 from J, leaving 17 bases between them. Germline loops: CDR1 KGHSH, CDR2 LQKENI.

This clonotype has a handful of counts. The genes are TRBV11-1 and TRBJ1-6; D ambiguous. Per germline, CDR1 SGHAT and CDR2 FQDESV (reference sequence). Deletions cut 1 base from V and 5 bases from J, with 6 bases between. This CDR3 comprises 14 residues. CDR3 sequence reads: CASSLVGNNSPLHF. Written as DNA, the CDR3 is TGTGCCAGCAGCTTAGTTGGCAATAATTCACCCCTCCACTTT.

This clonotype was observed at least ten times. V gene TRBV12-3 or TRBV12-4 combines with J gene TRBJ2-3; D uncertain. V gave up 8 bases and J gave up 4 bases, with 13 bases separating them. This CDR3 contains 13 residues. This CDR3 is CASHPGASDTQYF. The CDR3 region has the DNA TGTGCCAGCCACCCGGGCGCATCAGATACGCAGTATTTT.

This chain joins TRBV10-3 and TRBJ1-1, with unresolved D. The CDR3 consists of 15 residues. Trimming cost V 0 bases and J 3 bases, with 11 bases left between them. The germline CDR1 and CDR2 sequences are ENHRY and SYGVKD. In DNA form, the CDR3 reads TGTGCCATCAGTGAGTCTATTTCCCCAGACACTGAAGCTTTCTTT. Translating gives CAISESISPDTEAFF.

The genes are TRBV6-1 and TRBJ2-7; D may be TRBD2 (5 bases). Germline CDR1 reads MNHNS; CDR2 reads SASEGT. The CDR3 runs 16 residues. Trimming stripped 2 bases from V and 3 bases from J, with 17 bases between. The CDR3 here is CASSETLVAHDYEQYF. The DNA of the CDR3 is TGTGCCAGCAGTGAAACGCTGGTAGCGCATGACTACGAGCAGTACTTC.

This clonotype occurred many times. The chain joins TRBV2 to TRBJ2-2; D might be TRBD1 or TRBD2, each matching 6 bases. This CDR3 contains 15 residues. Trimming pared 7 bases from V and 3 bases from J, leaving 15 bases between. The germline CDR1 and CDR2 sequences are SNHLY and FYNNEI. Written as DNA, the CDR3 is TGTGCCAGCACCGAGAGGGGGGCTTACACCGGGGAGCTGTTTTTT. It translates to CASTERGAYTGELFF.

This chain uses TRBV10-3 with TRBJ2-7; no clear D gene. Germline loops: CDR1 ENHRY, CDR2 SYGVKD. This CDR3 has 16 amino acids. The V end was cut by 0 bases, the J end by 0 bases, with 12 bases between. CDR3: CAISESYIPSSYEQYF. CDR3 sequence (DNA): TGTGCCATCAGTGAGTCCTATATTCCCTCCTCCTACGAGCAGTACTTC.

In its sample, this clonotype was seen once. The V and J genes are TRBV29-1 and TRBJ2-7; 15 bases are a match to TRBD2. Per germline, CDR1 SQVTM and CDR2 ANQGSEA. The CDR3 extends over 16 amino acids. After removal of 6 bases from V and 0 bases from J, the junction contained 6 bases not matched to a gene. CDR3 residues: CSVSGTSGGSSYEQYF. As DNA, the CDR3 is TGCAGCGTATCCGGGACTAGCGGGGGGAGCTCCTACGAGCAGTACTTC.

The V gene is TRBV6-4, the J gene TRBJ2-7; D is undetermined. V shed 7 bases and J shed 6 bases, with 4 bases lying between them. The CDR3 is made up of 9 amino acids. Per the germline V gene, CDR1 is MRHNA and CDR2 is SNTAGT. Written as DNA, the CDR3 is TGTGCCAGCAACTGCGAGCAGTACTTC. This sequence encodes CASNCEQYF.

The table lists this clonotype with many counts. The V and J genes are TRBV5-1 and TRBJ2-1, with 9 positions matching TRBD2. The CDR3 runs to 15 residues. Losses at the gene ends were 5 bases for V and 7 bases for J; bases not matched to a gene: 10. Germline V gene lookup returns CDR1 SGHRS and CDR2 YFSETQ. CDR3 nucleotide sequence: TGCGCCAGCAGGTCCGTAGCGGGAGTGGGGAATGAGCAGTTCTTC. Its protein is CASRSVAGVGNEQFF. Looking up the rest from reference TRBV5-1 and TRBJ2-1 gives the full variable domain: KAGVTQTPRYLIKTRGQQVTLSCSPISGHRSVSWYQQTPGQGLQFLFEYFSETQRNKGNFPGRFSGRQFSNSRSEMNVSTLELGDSALYLCASRSVAGVGNEQFFGPGTRLTVL.

This clonotype occurred a few times. V gene TRBV29-1 combines with J gene TRBJ1-4; D is unclear. V lost 5 bases, J lost 8 bases, and 15 bases lay in between. CDR1 and CDR2 from the germline V gene are SQVTM and ANQGSEA. CDR3 length: 13 amino acids. The CDR3 loop reads CSVSTGLEEKLFF. As DNA, the CDR3 is TGCAGCGTTTCCACGGGATTGGAAGAAAAACTGTTTTTT.

This clonotype was counted a few times. The rearrangement joins TRBV4-1 to TRBJ1-1; TRBD1 aligns across 8 bases. This CDR3 is built from 16 residues. The ends lost 3 bases at V and 3 bases at J; junction bases unmatched: 9. Germline loops: CDR1 MGHRA, CDR2 YSYEKL. In nucleotides, the CDR3 is TGCGCCAGCAGCCACGGCGACAGGGGACCGGACACTGAAGCTTTCTTT. Encoded protein: CASSHGDRGPDTEAFF.

This clonotype was observed many times. The chain employs TRBV11-2 and TRBJ2-7; D is unclear. Per the germline V gene, CDR1 is SGHAT and CDR2 is FQNNGV. V gave up 5 bases and J gave up 2 bases, with 10 bases separating them. This CDR3 has 13 residues. CDR3 coding DNA: TGTGCCAGCAGCCCCAGGTCCGCCTACGAGCAGTACTTC. This gives the protein CASSPRSAYEQYF.

V and J are TRBV7-8 and TRBJ2-7; 7 bases line up with TRBD1. The germline V gene encodes CDR1 SGHVS and CDR2 FQNEAQ. V lost 6 bases, J lost 4 bases, and 12 bases stayed unmatched. CDR3 length: 15 amino acids. For the CDR3, the DNA is TGTGCCAGCAGGCGACAGGGTCTAATGCCGTACGAGCAGTACTTC. The encoded protein is CASRRQGLMPYEQYF.

This clonotype was seen a few times. This chain uses TRBV6-1 with TRBJ2-2; 7 nucleotides match TRBD1. This CDR3 has 15 residues. The germline gives CDR1 MNHNS, CDR2 SASEGT. With V trimmed by 5 bases and J by 6 bases, 9 bases remained unmatched. CDR3 protein: CASSLGGGPAGELFF. CDR3 in DNA: TGTGCCAGCAGTCTAGGGGGCGGCCCGGCCGGGGAGCTGTTTTTT.